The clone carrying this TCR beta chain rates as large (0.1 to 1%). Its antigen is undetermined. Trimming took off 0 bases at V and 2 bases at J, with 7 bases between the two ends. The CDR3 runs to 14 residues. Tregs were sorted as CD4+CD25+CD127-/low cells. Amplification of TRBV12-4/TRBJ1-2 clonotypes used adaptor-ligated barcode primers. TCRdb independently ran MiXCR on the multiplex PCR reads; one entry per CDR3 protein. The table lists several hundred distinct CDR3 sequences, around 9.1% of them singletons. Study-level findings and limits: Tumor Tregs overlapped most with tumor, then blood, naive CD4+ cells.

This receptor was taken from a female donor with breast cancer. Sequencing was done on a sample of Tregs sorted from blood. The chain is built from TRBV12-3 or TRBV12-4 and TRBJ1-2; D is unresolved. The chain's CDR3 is CASSLASQNYGYTF. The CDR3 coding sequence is TGTGCCAGCAGTTTAGCAAGTCAGAACTATGGCTACACCTTC.